This T cell receptor (beta chain) was recorded in a study of T cells in women clearing cervical HPV infection. Measured with immunoSEQ multiplex PCR; TCRdb has only the in-frame clones, and not every one. The listing contains more than 25,000 clones. Study-wide findings and caveats: T-cell numbers per sample were unknown and may explain richness differences. Effector/memory and HPV-specific T cells were not isolated, and association timing is unknown.

Remarks on this clone: Its antigen is currently unknown. The read gets to within 3 residues of the CDR3 end, and the germline J gene fills in the rest.

Each participant carried one incident cervical HPV16 infection only. Germline CDR1 reads SGHKS; CDR2 reads YYEKEE (reference sequence). V was pared by 4 bases and J by 0 bases, with 10 bases between. CDR3 length equals 15 residues. This sequence originates from a woman between 18 and 70 years old with a cervical HPV16 infection that either progressed to CIN3+ or cleared (not recorded which). The sample was blood buffy coat. The chain links TRBV5-5 to TRBJ1-4, with D possibly being TRBD1 (6 bases). The CDR3 sequence is CASSPRTATNEKLFF. The DNA read from the CDR3 is TGTGCCAGCAGCCCACGGACAGCAACTAATGAAAAA.